This T cell receptor beta chain came from a study of cytomegalovirus exposure and HLA in healthy donors. The trim removed 7 bases at V and 4 bases at J, leaving 8 bases unmatched. CDR1 MNHEY and CDR2 SMNVEV come from the germline V gene (reference sequence). The CDR3 totals 14 residues. 13 Jbeta primers and 60 Vbeta primers were used for the PCR. Profiled with immunoSEQ multiplex PCR; TCRdb holds only in-frame clones, not every one. The sample has about 160,000 clones; around 79% are singletons. The specimen sequenced was PBMCs. V gene TRBV27 combines with J gene TRBJ1-1, with 8 positions matching TRBD1. The receptor was derived from a female donor in good health and CMV-seronegative. The CDR3 here is CASTRTGTSTEAFF. DNA for the CDR3: TGTGCCAGCACCCGGACAGGGACGAGCACTGAAGCTTTCTTT.